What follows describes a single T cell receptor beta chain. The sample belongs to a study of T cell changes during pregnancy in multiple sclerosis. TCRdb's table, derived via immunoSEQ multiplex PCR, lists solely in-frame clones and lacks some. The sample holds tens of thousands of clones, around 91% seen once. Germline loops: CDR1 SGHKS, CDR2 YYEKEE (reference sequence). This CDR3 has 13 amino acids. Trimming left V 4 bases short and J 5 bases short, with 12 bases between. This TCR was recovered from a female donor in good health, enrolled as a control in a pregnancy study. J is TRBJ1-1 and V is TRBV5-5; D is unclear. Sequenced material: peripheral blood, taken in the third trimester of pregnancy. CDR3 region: CASSREVGTEAFF. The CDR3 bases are TGTGCCAGCAGCCGGGAAGTAGGGACTGAAGCTTTCTTT.